This T cell receptor (beta chain) is from a study of T cell repertoires in cytomegalovirus infection (dated by TCRdb to between 2018 and 2020). Regarding the study in general: Alongside well-studied HLA-B-restricted epitopes, the peptide stimulations were aimed at recently identified HLA-C-restricted CMV epitopes, whose presentation resists viral immunomodulation. The HLA type of each donor mattered for the analysis, because public TCR beta signatures pointed to carriage of CMV infection along with the matching HLA type.

This clonotype appeared a few times. What this receptor recognizes is not known. Its ends do not fully match the called genes, so a read error is possible. The CDR3 has 13 amino acids, counting the end cysteine and phenylalanine. Of all the DNA, just the CDR3 is kept, 39 bases in frame from base 1. The germline V gene supplies CDR1 SGHRS and CDR2 YFSETQ. Interpreted using the paper, the treatment or condition label stands for: in vitro stimulation with specific CMV peptide epitopes to enrich CMV-specific T cells. Reads for this sample came from an Illumina HiSeq 1500. TCRdb reanalyzed the raw reads on its own, using fastp at Q25 for trimming and MiXCR for clone calling, and kept in-frame beta chains. Rows are unified per CDR3 protein, each entry keeping the most common DNA and genes. The sample table contains hundreds of thousands of distinct CDR3 sequences; only one count was recorded for about 33% of them. The top ten clones comprise approximately 18% of the sample.

Overall study outcomes, separate from this receptor: In the ex vivo response, HLA-C-restricted CMV-specific TCR beta clonotypes were dominant, and in two of eight donors the single most frequent clonotype came from this HLA-C-restricted group. Cumulative frequency of public TCR beta family members discriminated carriers of CMV infection plus the relevant HLA type in this cohort and an independent 352-donor cohort.

The chain was built from TRBV5-1 and TRBJ2-1, with no reliable assignment of the D segment. This clonotype was obtained from a human donor in good health (CMV status not recorded). Some clones in this sample may be carry-over from other donors' samples. The sample here was cultured PBMCs, taken from culture after CMV antigen stimulation. Here is the DNA: TGCGCCAGCAGCCACGACTCCAACAATGAGCAGTTCTTC. The translation is CASSHDSNNEQFF.